This T cell receptor beta chain was found in a study of cytomegalovirus exposure and HLA in healthy donors (dated by TCRdb to about 2017). With regard to the full study: In an earlier analysis of some 550 of the donors, 250 to 350 Gb of sequence data and 120 million or so unique TCR beta sequences from about 180 million T cells were reported. About 300 gigabases of sequencing data and around 87 million unique TCR sequences were included in an early release covering around 650 HLA-typed donors. The genetic ancestry cluster associated with self-reported Caucasian donors included 81% of the roughly 400 genotyped donors. The study aimed to test whether signatures of past pathogen exposure could be identified by cataloging public T cell receptors. The study profiled the T cell repertoires of 550 to 700 subjects by immunosequencing and related them to cytomegalovirus serostatus. A separate validation cohort of roughly 110 different subjects was used in addition to the roughly 700-subject first cohort. To predict cytomegalovirus infection status, the study brought together high-throughput TCR immunosequencing, statistical association of individual TCRs with disease status, and machine learning. In a later analysis, previously published TCR beta repertoires from 500 to 750 donors were re-analyzed and high-resolution HLA genotyping was added so that TCR occurrence patterns could be studied. In the later analysis, no new phenotypic data were used to find candidate immune exposures; instead, reliance was placed on TCR beta sequences and their occurrence across donors. An earlier analysis of fewer than 750 of the donors used high-throughput TCR beta sequencing to judge whether each TCR beta V gene segment behaved as functional or pseudogenic. Alongside the repertoire data, information on donor age, sex, ethnicity and CMV serostatus was compiled. In a later genetic analysis, genome-wide SNP genotypes for about 55% of the roughly 670 donors were used, and that subset was treated as a discovery cohort. Every discovery cohort repertoire had been produced on one sequencing platform. Both class I and class II loci were covered by HLA typing, at four-digit resolution. The number of donors typed differed by locus, with 629-630 for A, B, C, DRB1 and DQB1, 522 for DQA1, under 610 for DPA1, and some 450 for DPB1. About 5 DR-DQ haplotypes were handled as single units for association and clustering, since linkage in the cohort was strong. On average, over 200,000 unique TCR beta nucleotide sequences were sequenced per donor among about 400 genotyped donors of the cohort, with about 17% of those sequences being non-productive.

Reading from cysteine to phenylalanine, the CDR3 counts 12 amino acids. Here the CDR3 DNA is all that survives: 36 bases in frame from base 1. According to the germline V gene (reference sequence), CDR1 reads PRHDT and CDR2 reads FYEKMQ. Trimming removed 4 bases from V and 5 bases from J, leaving 9 bases between the germline ends. With respect to this clone: There is no known antigen for this receptor. The record has no base qualities; no much larger clone is one base away.

Overall results and qualifications from the work: Sequencing depth was assumed to be roughly uniform across donors in the presence/absence analyses, though that assumption may not hold. According to the authors, the approach could potentially be generalized to other disease states and immunological phenotypes. A further reported finding was that TCR beta sequences accurately predicted the HLA-A and HLA-B alleles for most subjects in the first cohort. A later analysis reported that several top co-occurrence clusters appeared linked to parvovirus B19, influenza, CMV and Epstein-Barr virus. Broadly in line with IMGT annotations, most TCR beta V segments showed up in productive rearrangements about 87% or about 30% of the time in an earlier analysis of roughly 590 of the donors. The sequencing pipeline was judged likely to have produced a cluster of highly shared sequence variants as a technical artifact. Only TCR beta chains were sequenced in this cohort, and the absence of alpha or paired-chain data limited detectable features. Linkage disequilibrium might explain the correlated functional status among segregating V segments, but an unknown experimental factor could not be excluded. Most TCR sequences were seen in very few donors, while some public TCRs were found in many individuals. In a later analysis, the rate of TCR association differed among HLA loci, with DRB1 alleles having the most associated TCRs and HLA-C alleles having the fewest. In a later analysis, most CMV-associated TCR beta chains were found to appear HLA-restricted, with HLA associations seemingly driven largely by CMV exposure. When HLA alleles, especially DR and DQ, strongly co-occurred, attributing TCR associations to individual alleles was difficult. CMV serostatus was the only immune exposure information available for the cohort. An association between a missense DCLRE1C variant and V-gene and J-gene trimming of TCR beta chains was found in a later genetic analysis and replicated in an independent cohort. HLA typing was unavailable for some donors at each locus, so association tests used only the typed subset. The classifier was reported to diagnose cytomegalovirus status with high specificity and sensitivity in both the original cohort and the validation cohort. Because the 87-base-pair reads could not distinguish some IMGT-functional V segments, including TRBV6-2 and TRBV6-3, those segments were excluded. Compared with the roughly 700-donor mean, donors in an Asian-associated ancestry cluster had fewer N-insertions in productive TCRs, according to a later genetic analysis. At a false discovery rate of 0.05, a later analysis linked 16,951 TCR beta sequences to specific HLA alleles. In the study, 164 TCR beta chains were listed as associated with cytomegalovirus. Because counts were too low, about 18 rarely observed V segments, including chromosome 9 orphons, were left out of the earlier analysis of 587 of the donors. Three of the identified cytomegalovirus-associated TCR beta chains were confirmed in vitro to be specific for cytomegalovirus antigens. In a later analysis, HLA-associated TCR beta chains were found to be more clonally expanded and to have lower generation probabilities than equally common non-associated chains.

Libraries came from the immunoSEQ multiplex PCR assay. A mixture of 60 forward primers for TCR Vbeta segments and 13 reverse primers for TCR Jbeta segments was used in the multiplex PCR. Amplification of the CDR3 region of rearranged TCR beta genes was performed with a multiplex PCR assay on genomic DNA. On the Illumina HiSeq System, the amplified TCR beta libraries were sequenced as 87-base-pair reads. As for the original processing: In a later analysis, tens of millions of unique TCR beta chains were counted across the 500 to 850 repertoires, and around 11 million of these chains were shared by at least two donors. Raw reads were error-corrected and collapsed into unique sequences with a nearest-neighbor algorithm that merged closely related sequences to remove PCR and sequencing errors. CDR3 sequences were aligned to IMGT reference sequences to assign V, D and J gene segments. For a sequence to be retained, a match of at least six nucleotides to both a V gene segment and a J gene segment was required. A rearrangement counted as productive if the CDR3 had no stop codons and remained in frame with V and J, and every other rearrangement counted as non-productive. Following IMGT convention, CDR3 was defined as the stretch from the second conserved V-encoded cysteine to the conserved J-encoded phenylalanine. The earlier analysis of fewer than 750 of the donors excluded sequences that lacked an unambiguous match to a single V gene segment. An earlier analysis of a few hundred of the donors called V segments functional above 56.7% productive rearrangements and segregating when the between-donor standard deviation exceeded 5%. A statistical classification framework was built for diagnosing cytomegalovirus status from the catalog of TCR beta chain sequences. A later analysis assigned V and J genes by comparing TCR nucleotide sequences with IMGT/GENE-DB human TR gene sequences. The TCRdist pipeline was used in a later analysis to assign CDR3 sequences and most-parsimonious VDJ recombination scenarios. In a later analysis, each TCR beta chain was defined by its CDR3 amino acid sequence together with its V-gene family, and reads without a unique V-gene family were excluded. As a way to deal with suspected cross-contamination and a sequencing artifact, a later analysis dropped hundreds of nucleotide sequences that were highly shared and had low generation probability. In a later analysis, a clonal expansion index for each public chain was calculated from normalized within-repertoire ranks of inferred template counts. A later analysis computed generation probabilities with a VDJ recombination model fitted to out-of-frame rearrangements, and checked the results against IGoR. Hypergeometric tests were used in a later analysis to score TCR-TCR, TCR-HLA and TCR-CMV co-occurrence, with a repertoire-size bias correction applied to the TCR pairs. To estimate false discovery rates, a later analysis permuted the HLA or CMV assignments 20 times. In a later analysis, co-occurring TCRs were grouped with DBSCAN, and TCRdist sequence similarity was added when clustering was performed within HLA-allele-positive subsets. Repertoires with fewer than 30,000 or more than 120,000 public chains were left out of co-occurrence clustering, as were several repertoires with anomalous nucleotide sharing. TCRdb limited this immuneACCESS table to in-frame rearrangements with V and J called. A share of clones is missing; checked studies link under half to unresolved V genes, and the rest is unexplained. V and J calls plus clone size are reproduced from that table; the DNA served to infer D and trimming. Within this sample are about 130,000 clones, with roughly 69% of them counted one time only. About 3% of the sample lies in the top ten.

The cohort was made up of 666 healthy bone marrow donors. Cohort members were all nominally healthy when sampled, although unrecorded immune exposures were likely present. CMV serostatus was recorded as positive for 250 to 300 and negative for 352 of the 666 cohort members, whereas no CMV serostatus was recorded for the donor in question. A peripheral blood sample was collected from each donor, and TCR beta sequencing was performed on peripheral blood mononuclear cells. The Qiagen DNeasy Blood Extraction Kit was used to extract genomic DNA from the blood cell samples. The receptor was derived from a human donor in good health. In this chain, TRBV13 is recombined with TRBJ2-7; perhaps TRBD2 is the D gene, with 6 bases matching. The sequenced sample consisted of PBMCs. The CDR3 region: CASSWGDDEQYF. The nucleotide sequence reads TGTGCCAGCAGCTGGGGGGACGACGAGCAGTACTTC.